These 25 T cell receptor beta chains were all obtained from the same sample, sequenced in a study of T cells in narcolepsy. Produced via immunoSEQ multiplex PCR; TCRdb's table is partial and in-frame only. The sample has some 35,000 clones, roughly 80% seen once. Material for sequencing was memory (CD45RA-) CD4+ T cells from blood. Receptors originate from a human donor in good health.

The chain employs TRBV7-2 and TRBJ2-7; 8 bases match TRBD2. The germline V gene has CDR1 SGHTA and CDR2 FQGNSA. The ends lost 1 base at V and 5 bases at J; junction bases unmatched: 7. The CDR3 totals 15 residues. In nucleotides, the CDR3 is TGTGCCAGCAGCTTAGTACCGGGAGGGCGCGACGAGCAGTACTTC. Amino acid sequence: CASSLVPGGRDEQYF.

V gene TRBV29-1 combines with J gene TRBJ2-1, with TRBD1 matching 7 bases. Germline CDR1 is SQVTM and CDR2 is ANQGSEA. V dropped 7 bases and J dropped 0; count of bases not matched to a gene: 6. The CDR3 contains 14 residues. CDR3 DNA sequence: TGCAGCGGGGCAAGGGACAGCTCCTACAATGAGCAGTTCTTC. It specifies CSGARDSSYNEQFF.

The chain employs TRBV10-3 and TRBJ1-5, with D uncertain. Looked up from germline, CDR1 is ENHRY and CDR2 is SYGVKD. CDR3 length: 13 amino acids. V lost 2 bases and J lost 7, with 9 bases in between. The CDR3 nucleotides are TGTGCCATCAGTGAGAACGCTCGCCAGCCCCAGCATTTT. This gives the protein CAISENARQPQHF.

The chain uses TRBV7-9 and TRBJ2-7; possibly TRBD2 for D (5 bases). This CDR3 has 15 amino acids. Per the germline V gene, CDR1 is SEHNR and CDR2 is FQNEAQ (reference sequence). With 4 bases removed from V and 5 bases from J, the gap between germline ends came to 18 bases. The DNA for the CDR3 is TGTGCCAGCAGCTCACTCCTCGGGAATGCGAACGAGCAGTACTTC. Protein sequence: CASSSLLGNANEQYF.

This clone occurred once. This chain connects TRBV6-1 to TRBJ1-5; 7 nucleotides match TRBD1. Trimming took 1 base from V and 7 from J; bases not matched to a gene: 7. The CDR3 is 15 amino acids. In germline, CDR1 is MNHNS, CDR2 SASEGT. In DNA form, the CDR3 reads TGTGCCAGCAGTGAAGTCAGGGGGAAAGGGCAGCCCCAGCATTTT. The encoded protein is CASSEVRGKGQPQHF.

The chain recombines TRBV18 with TRBJ2-1, with 9 bases aligning to TRBD2. The germline V gene has CDR1 KGHSH and CDR2 LQKENI. The CDR3 has 15 residues. V lost 2 bases, J lost 5 bases, and 4 bases stayed unmatched. In DNA, the CDR3 is TGTGCCAGCTCACCAAGACTAGCGGATGACAATGAGCAGTTCTTC. Its translation is CASSPRLADDNEQFF.

The chain combines TRBV6-1 with TRBJ2-7; possibly TRBD1 or TRBD2 for D (5 bases each). CDR3 length equals 15 residues. CDR1 and CDR2 (germline): MNHNS, SASEGT. V shed 8 bases and J shed 6 bases, with 23 bases lying between them. CDR3 DNA sequence: TGTGCCAGCTCCGCAAGGACCGGGACCCGGCTCGAGCAGTACTTC. Translation gives CASSARTGTRLEQYF.

This chain connects TRBV6-1 to TRBJ1-3; maybe TRBD1 (5 bases). Trimming took off 6 bases at V and 4 bases at J, with 10 bases between the two ends. The CDR3 has 13 residues. CDR1 MNHNS and CDR2 SASEGT come from the germline V gene. CDR3 amino acids: CASSRDVGNTIYF. CDR3 sequence (DNA): TGTGCCAGCAGCCGGGACGTGGGAAACACCATATATTTT.

This chain joins TRBV6-1 and TRBJ2-7, with D maybe TRBD1 (5 bases). The germline V gene has CDR1 MNHNS and CDR2 SASEGT. The CDR3 runs 16 residues. Trimming removed 4 bases from V and 5 bases from J, with 21 bases in between. CDR3 amino acids: CASSVKARAMYHEQYF. DNA for the CDR3: TGTGCCAGCAGTGTCAAAGCCAGGGCTATGTACCACGAGCAGTACTTC.

The chain employs TRBV10-1 and TRBJ2-2; 7 bases align to TRBD1. CDR1 and CDR2 from the germline V gene are WNHNN and SYGVQD (reference sequence). The CDR3 totals 15 residues. J gave up 3 bases and V 8 bases, and 9 bases lay outside the gene matches. The DNA of the CDR3 is TGCGCCAGCGGTACGGACAGGAGAGACACCGGGGAGCTGTTTTTT. It encodes CASGTDRRDTGELFF.

This sequence joins TRBV14 and TRBJ1-6; D might be TRBD1 (6 bases). CDR1 is SGHDN, CDR2 FVKESK, per germline. The CDR3 has 15 amino acids. V was shortened by 5 bases and J by 8 bases, with 16 bases between the two germline ends. The chain's CDR3 is CASSAAGTSYSPLHF. CDR3 sequence (DNA): TGTGCCAGCAGCGCCGCCGGGACAAGTTATTCACCCCTCCACTTT.

This chain connects TRBV27 to TRBJ2-6, with D possibly being TRBD2 (6 bases). V lost 5 bases, J lost 0 bases, and 14 bases lay in between. Per the germline V gene, CDR1 is MNHEY and CDR2 is SMNVEV (reference sequence). The CDR3 is made up of 17 amino acids. CDR3 protein: CASSRETGPSGANVLTF. CDR3 coding DNA: TGTGCCAGCAGTCGGGAGACGGGCCCCTCTGGGGCCAACGTCCTGACTTTC. The full variable domain, with the rest looked up from reference TRBV27 and TRBJ2-6, is EAQVTQNPRYLITVTGKKLTVTCSQNMNHEYMSWYRQDPGLGLRQIYYSMNVEVTDKGDVPEGYKVSRKEKRNFPLILESPSPNQTSLYFCASSRETGPSGANVLTFGAGSRLTVL.

The rearrangement joins TRBV23-1 to TRBJ2-7; TRBD2 matches 10 bases. TRBV23-1 is marked as an open reading frame, function uncertain. The CDR3 spans 14 residues. Losses at the gene ends were 2 bases for V and 2 bases for J; bases not matched to a gene: 0. In DNA form, the CDR3 reads TGCGCCAGCAGTCAACTAGCGGGAGCCTACGAGCAGTACTTC. Encoded protein: CASSQLAGAYEQYF.

V is TRBV9 and J is TRBJ1-1, with D uncertain. There are 13 residues in the CDR3. Germline V gene lookup returns CDR1 SGDLS and CDR2 YYNGEE. Trimming cost V 5 bases and J 1 base, with 9 bases left between them. The CDR3 DNA is TGTGCCAGCAGTGCCCATCAGAACACTGAAGCTTTCTTT. It is translated as CASSAHQNTEAFF.

The chain combines TRBV9 with TRBJ1-1; D gene unclear. The CDR3 length is 13 residues. Trimming stripped 0 bases from V and 1 base from J, with 4 bases between. Per the germline V gene, CDR1 is SGDLS and CDR2 is YYNGEE. The CDR3 DNA sequence: TGTGCCAGCAGCGTAGGATCGAACACTGAAGCTTTCTTT. It translates to CASSVGSNTEAFF.

This clone has more than one count but fewer than ten. This chain links TRBV30 with TRBJ2-4; no clear D gene. CDR3 length: 11 residues. Germline V gives CDR1 GTSNPN, CDR2 SVGIG (reference sequence). The CDR3 DNA sequence: TGTGCGGGTAGAATTCAAAACATTCAGTACTTC. Protein product: CAGRIQNIQYF.

V is TRBV5-1 and J is TRBJ2-2, with D possibly matching TRBD2 (6 bases). The CDR3 is 15 residues long. Germline V gene lookup returns CDR1 SGHRS and CDR2 YFSETQ. V was trimmed by 2 bases and J by 4 bases, leaving 12 bases between them. Here the CDR3 reads CASSFVGGVTGELFF. CDR3 nucleotide sequence: TGCGCCAGCAGCTTCGTGGGGGGAGTCACCGGGGAGCTGTTTTTT.

The chain links TRBV6-6 to TRBJ2-5; 10 nucleotides line up with TRBD1. Gene TRBJ2-7 matches the end of the DNA better, so the J call may be wrong. CDR3 length equals 15 residues. The germline V gene has CDR1 MNHNY and CDR2 SVGAGI (reference sequence). CDR3 DNA sequence: TGTGCCAGCAGTACTCCGGGACAGGGGAGCTACGAGCAGTACTTC. It specifies CASSTPGQGSYEQYF.

V gene TRBV6-1 combines with J gene TRBJ1-3; TRBD1 matches at 8 bases. Per the germline V gene, CDR1 is MNHNS and CDR2 is SASEGT. J was trimmed by 4 bases and V by 6 bases; bases with no gene match: 5. The CDR3 extends over 14 amino acids. CDR3 nucleotides: TGTGCCAGCAGATCGACAGGGGTCGGAAACACCATATATTTT. Its translation: CASRSTGVGNTIYF.

The gene calls are TRBV5-3 and TRBJ1-4; perhaps TRBD1 as D (6 bases). TRBV5-3 is classed as an ORF, of uncertain function. V gave up 2 bases and J gave up 6 bases, with 26 bases separating them. The CDR3 contains 19 residues. The CDR3 DNA sequence: TGTGCCAGAAGCTTAGAAGGGACACACCGGACATCCCCCCATGAAAAACTGTTTTTT. Residues: CARSLEGTHRTSPHEKLFF.

This clone was picked up one time. The V and J genes are TRBV7-9 and TRBJ2-5; D is uncertain. This CDR3 is 13 amino acids long. Germline values: CDR1 SEHNR, CDR2 FQNEAQ (reference sequence). Trimming took off 2 bases at V and 4 bases at J, with 8 bases between the two ends. This CDR3 is CASSLSGGETQYF. The DNA for the CDR3 is TGTGCCAGCAGCTTATCCGGCGGAGAGACCCAGTACTTC.

This chain uses TRBV5-1 with TRBJ1-2, with TRBD1 matching 8 bases. The V gene's germline CDR1 is SGHRS and CDR2 YFSETQ. This CDR3 has 15 residues. The J segment lost 6 bases and the V segment lost 5 bases, leaving 12 bases of the junction unmatched. CDR3 loop: CASSAGQGRLNGYTF. The CDR3, as DNA: TGCGCCAGCAGTGCCGGACAGGGACGGTTAAATGGCTACACCTTC.

The chain employs TRBV7-3 and TRBJ2-1; D perhaps matches TRBD1 (5 bases). This CDR3 has 15 residues. The germline gives CDR1 SGHTA, CDR2 FQGTGA. Trimming pared 1 base from V and 8 bases from J, leaving 15 bases between. The chain's CDR3 is CASSLKPGNLDEQFF. Here the CDR3 DNA reads TGTGCCAGCAGCTTAAAGCCAGGGAATCTTGATGAGCAGTTCTTC.

The chain links TRBV6-1 to TRBJ1-5; no reliable D call. V shed 2 bases and J shed 0 bases, with 5 bases lying between them. From germline, CDR1 is MNHNS and CDR2 SASEGT. The CDR3 spans 14 residues. CDR3 protein: CASSESHSNQPQHF. The CDR3, as DNA: TGTGCCAGCAGTGAATCTCATAGCAATCAGCCCCAGCATTTT.

V gene TRBV12-5 combines with J gene TRBJ2-7; D gene unclear. This CDR3 region has 12 residues. The V gene's germline CDR1 is LGHNT and CDR2 FRNRAP. The germline V and J ends were trimmed by 2 bases and 8 bases, with 10 bases remaining between them. The CDR3 DNA is TGTGCTAGTGGTTTGAGTTTCTGGCAGCAGTACTTC. As protein: CASGLSFWQQYF. The full variable domain, its missing parts supplied by reference TRBV12-5 and TRBJ2-7, is DARVTQTPRHKVTEMGQEVTMRCQPILGHNTVFWYRQTMMQGLELLAYFRNRAPLDDSGMPKDRFSAEMPDATLATLKIQPSEPRDSAVYFCASGLSFWQQYFGPGTRLTVT.